What follows are 5 T cell receptor beta chains derived from one specimen sequenced in a study of blood T cell repertoires in COVID-19. Using immunoSEQ multiplex PCR, the repertoire was profiled, and TCRdb retains in-frame clones only, with some absent. Here the sample spans more than 300,000 clones, around 89% being singletons. Source material: peripheral blood. The receptors here all came from a young woman with COVID-19, enrolled during active disease.

This chain uses TRBV19 with TRBJ1-1, with 7 bases matching TRBD1. CDR1 is LNHDA, CDR2 SQIVND, per germline (reference sequence). The junction had 9 bases not matched to a gene; V was cut back by 6 bases and J by 5 bases. The CDR3 is made up of 14 amino acids. CDR3 region: CASSHGDRATEAFF. As DNA, the CDR3 is TGTGCCAGTAGCCACGGCGACAGGGCTACTGAAGCTTTCTTT.

V is TRBV5-5 and J is TRBJ2-7, with 8 bases identical to TRBD1. From germline, CDR1 is SGHKS and CDR2 YYEKEE (reference sequence). CDR3 length: 15 amino acids. V shed 3 bases, J shed 2 bases, and the junction held 7 bases outside the gene matches. The CDR3 region is CASSYGGQGPYEQYF. In DNA, the CDR3 is TGTGCCAGCAGCTACGGTGGACAGGGTCCCTACGAGCAGTACTTC.

The gene calls are TRBV19 and TRBJ1-1, with TRBD1 identical over 7 bases. V gave up 6 bases and J gave up 5 bases; unmatched junction bases: 6. Looked up from germline, CDR1 is LNHDA and CDR2 is SQIVND (reference sequence). This CDR3 spans 13 amino acids. The DNA for the CDR3 is TGTGCCAGTAGCCATACAGGGGATACTGAAGCTTTCTTT. Translation gives CASSHTGDTEAFF.

The genes are TRBV4-1 and TRBJ2-5, with D possibly being TRBD2 (6 bases). The germline V gene has CDR1 MGHRA and CDR2 YSYEKL. The ends were cut back, 4 bases at V and 0 bases at J, with 12 bases in the middle. This CDR3 has 15 residues. The CDR3 here is CASSLGPGDQETQYF. The CDR3 DNA sequence: TGCGCCAGCAGCCTGGGACCGGGGGACCAAGAGACCCAGTACTTC.

V and J are TRBV30 and TRBJ2-1, with 12 bases lining up with TRBD2. This CDR3 is 14 amino acids long. Germline V gives CDR1 GTSNPN, CDR2 SVGIG (reference sequence). V dropped 5 bases and J dropped 8; count of bases not matched to a gene: 7. CDR3 residues: CAWVGLAGSYEQFF. Here the CDR3 DNA reads TGTGCCTGGGTAGGACTAGCGGGGTCGTATGAGCAGTTCTTC.